This TCR beta chain is from a study of cytomegalovirus exposure and HLA in healthy donors. Study-wide points: An analysis that was carried out later associated 15,000 to 20,000 TCR beta sequences with HLA alleles at 0.05 false discovery rate. Sequencing artifact likely explains a cluster of highly shared sequence variants. In vitro testing confirmed a few CMV-associated chains as specific for CMV antigens.

Regarding this clone: Its antigen is undetermined.

The PCR made use of 60 Vbeta and 13 Jbeta primers. As handled by the study authors: Later analysis identified 65 million to 80 million unique TCR beta chains, 9 million to 13 million shared. Only in-frame clones appear in the TCRdb table, and some are missing; sequencing was by immunoSEQ multiplex PCR. V, J and clone size reflect that table, while D and trimming were determined from the DNA. The repertoire has some 250,000 clones, 75% to 85% of them found once; the top ten carry 8%. Germline CDR1 reads LNHDA; CDR2 reads SQIVND (reference sequence). Trimming removed 3 bases from V and 4 bases from J, with 18 bases in between. This CDR3 region has 16 residues.

The sequenced material came from PBMCs. The TCR was taken from a woman aged 55-69 years in good health and CMV-seropositive. This chain connects TRBV19 to TRBJ1-2, with a possible D match to TRBD1 (5 bases). The CDR3 DNA reads TGTGCCAGTAGTATTGCGAGTGGACAAGGCCGCTATGGCTACACCTTC. Translated: CASSIASGQGRYGYTF.